A selection of T cell receptor beta chains follows, all from one sample in a study of molecular identifiers for immune sequencing clone quantification. TCRdb redid the calling of the PCR reads with MiXCR, one entry per CDR3 protein. The repertoire has around 460,000 distinct CDR3 sequences, about a quarter of them found once; the top ten carry around 0.76%. The specimen was naive CD8+ T cells from blood, with Jurkat cell RNA spiked in. The receptors here all came from a human donor in good health. Some libraries in this study had Jurkat cell RNA spiked in. Both conserved end residues are part of each CDR3. The order of the fields is V gene, D gene, clone size, J gene, CDR3 protein, CDR3 DNA. A D gene is named only where the DNA matches it firmly. The size field is filled for only some rows; it gives once, few, many or a size class.

v_call: TRBV10-3; d_call: .; clone_size: .; j_call: TRBJ2-3; cdr3_aa: CAISEDTDTQYF; cdr3_nt: TGTGCCATCAGTGAAGATACGGATACGCAGTATTTT
v_call: TRBV7-9; d_call: .; clone_size: many; j_call: TRBJ1-1; cdr3_aa: CASRLENTEAFF; cdr3_nt: TGTGCCAGCAGACTGGAGAACACTGAAGCTTTCTTT
v_call: TRBV29-1; d_call: TRBD1; clone_size: many; j_call: TRBJ1-1; cdr3_aa: CSGGTARQGTEAFF; cdr3_nt: TGCAGCGGAGGGACAGCCCGGCAAGGCACTGAAGCTTTCTTT
v_call: TRBV27; d_call: .; clone_size: .; j_call: TRBJ1-5; cdr3_aa: CASSFPGRPQPQHF; cdr3_nt: TGTGCCAGCAGTTTCCCGGGTCGCCCTCAGCCCCAGCATTTT
v_call: TRBV12-3/TRBV12-4; d_call: .; clone_size: many; j_call: TRBJ2-7; cdr3_aa: CASSLQSPYEQYF; cdr3_nt: TGTGCCAGCAGTTTACAGAGCCCCTACGAGCAGTACTTC
v_call: TRBV10-1; d_call: TRBD2; clone_size: .; j_call: TRBJ2-3; cdr3_aa: CASSERPAGGAEYF; cdr3_nt: TGCGCCAGCAGTGAACGTCCAGCGGGGGGTGCAGAGTATTTT
v_call: TRBV15; d_call: TRBD2; clone_size: .; j_call: TRBJ2-3; cdr3_aa: CATSRLGLAGGPSRTDTQYF; cdr3_nt: TGTGCCACCAGCAGATTGGGACTAGCGGGAGGCCCCTCCCGCACAGATACGCAGTATTTT
v_call: TRBV5-4; d_call: TRBD1; clone_size: once; j_call: TRBJ1-4; cdr3_aa: CASGPSTGLEDATNEKLFF; cdr3_nt: TGTGCCAGCGGCCCCTCGACAGGGCTAGAGGATGCAACTAATGAAAAACTGTTTTTT
v_call: TRBV6-5; d_call: .; clone_size: few; j_call: TRBJ2-7; cdr3_aa: CASSRHRWYDEQYF; cdr3_nt: TGTGCCAGCAGCCGCCATAGATGGTACGACGAGCAGTACTTC
v_call: TRBV4-3; d_call: .; clone_size: .; j_call: TRBJ1-1; cdr3_aa: CASSQGWGLDTEAFF; cdr3_nt: TGCGCCAGCAGCCAAGGATGGGGGCTAGACACTGAAGCTTTCTTT
v_call: TRBV2; d_call: .; clone_size: .; j_call: TRBJ2-3; cdr3_aa: CASTREPSAYF; cdr3_nt: TGTGCCAGTACGAGGGAGCCTTCAGCGTATTTT
v_call: TRBV4-3; d_call: .; clone_size: few; j_call: TRBJ2-1; cdr3_aa: CASSQGALTGTYNEQFF; cdr3_nt: TGCGCCAGCAGCCAAGGAGCTCTCACAGGGACTTACAATGAGCAGTTCTTC
v_call: TRBV16; d_call: .; clone_size: .; j_call: TRBJ1-1; cdr3_aa: CASSQSGVNTEAFF; cdr3_nt: TGTGCCAGCAGCCAGTCGGGGGTGAACACTGAAGCTTTCTTT
v_call: TRBV6-6; d_call: TRBD2; clone_size: few; j_call: TRBJ2-1; cdr3_aa: CAGSYGRPINNEQFF; cdr3_nt: TGTGCCGGCAGTTACGGGAGGCCCATTAATAATGAGCAGTTCTTC
v_call: TRBV30; d_call: .; clone_size: many; j_call: TRBJ2-1; cdr3_aa: CAWSVGHQDAYNEQFF; cdr3_nt: TGTGCCTGGAGTGTTGGACACCAAGACGCCTACAATGAGCAGTTCTTC
v_call: TRBV9; d_call: .; clone_size: once; j_call: TRBJ2-3; cdr3_aa: CASSEAFTDTQYF; cdr3_nt: TGTGCCAGCAGCGAGGCCTTCACAGATACGCAGTATTTT
v_call: TRBV5-1; d_call: .; clone_size: many; j_call: TRBJ1-1; cdr3_aa: CASSGDRDTEAFF; cdr3_nt: TGCGCCAGCTCAGGGGATCGGGACACTGAAGCTTTCTTT
v_call: TRBV28; d_call: TRBD1; clone_size: many; j_call: TRBJ2-4; cdr3_aa: CASSYEGGAENIQYF; cdr3_nt: TGTGCCAGCAGCTATGAAGGGGGCGCCGAAAACATTCAGTACTTC
v_call: TRBV27; d_call: .; clone_size: .; j_call: TRBJ2-7; cdr3_aa: CASSFQGGIPEEQYF; cdr3_nt: TGTGCCAGCAGTTTCCAAGGCGGGATACCAGAGGAGCAGTACTTC
v_call: TRBV4-1; d_call: .; clone_size: .; j_call: TRBJ1-5; cdr3_aa: CASSQEVPGAHQPQHF; cdr3_nt: TGCGCCAGCAGCCAAGAGGTTCCGGGGGCGCATCAGCCCCAGCATTTT
v_call: TRBV11-2; d_call: TRBD1; clone_size: .; j_call: TRBJ2-7; cdr3_aa: CASSLGPTGVAYEQCF; cdr3_nt: TGTGCCAGCAGCTTAGGCCCCACAGGGGTTGCCTACGAGCAGTGCTTC
v_call: TRBV21-1; d_call: .; clone_size: many; j_call: TRBJ2-5; cdr3_aa: CASSKYKGPPAAQYF; cdr3_nt: TGTGCCAGCAGCAAATATAAGGGACCCCCCGCGGCCCAGTACTTC
v_call: TRBV27; d_call: .; clone_size: .; j_call: TRBJ2-7; cdr3_aa: CASSLPGTYAQPF; cdr3_nt: TGTGCCAGCAGTTTGCCAGGGACCTACGCGCAGCCCTTC
v_call: TRBV4-3; d_call: TRBD1; clone_size: .; j_call: TRBJ2-3; cdr3_aa: CASSPNAGGSPDTQYF; cdr3_nt: TGCGCCAGCAGCCCGAATGCAGGGGGCAGCCCAGATACGCAGTATTTT
v_call: TRBV6-6; d_call: .; clone_size: many; j_call: TRBJ1-4; cdr3_aa: CASTHGSINEKLFF; cdr3_nt: TGTGCCAGCACTCACGGCAGTATTAATGAAAAACTGTTTTTT
v_call: TRBV4-1; d_call: .; clone_size: few; j_call: TRBJ2-7; cdr3_aa: CASSQESGTHSYEQYF; cdr3_nt: TGCGCCAGCAGCCAAGAGAGCGGTACCCATTCCTACGAGCAGTACTTC
v_call: TRBV6-5; d_call: .; clone_size: many; j_call: TRBJ1-5; cdr3_aa: CASSTNQPQHF; cdr3_nt: TGTGCCAGCAGCACGAATCAGCCCCAGCATTTT
v_call: TRBV5-6; d_call: .; clone_size: .; j_call: TRBJ1-2; cdr3_aa: CASSYTRTADDTF; cdr3_nt: TGTGCCAGCAGTTACACCCGGACAGCCGATGACACCTTC
v_call: TRBV5-1; d_call: .; clone_size: .; j_call: TRBJ2-5; cdr3_aa: CASSLGTIPEPQYF; cdr3_nt: TGCGCCAGCAGCTTGGGGACCATCCCGGAGCCCCAGTACTTC
v_call: TRBV28; d_call: .; clone_size: many; j_call: TRBJ2-7; cdr3_aa: CASSPLGVPYEQYF; cdr3_nt: TGTGCCAGCAGTCCCTTGGGGGTCCCCTACGAGCAGTACTTC
v_call: TRBV7-9; d_call: .; clone_size: .; j_call: TRBJ2-1; cdr3_aa: CASSPTGGEQFF; cdr3_nt: TGTGCCAGCAGCCCCACTGGAGGTGAGCAGTTCTTC
v_call: TRBV12-3/TRBV12-4; d_call: TRBD2; clone_size: many; j_call: TRBJ2-5; cdr3_aa: CASSTSGRGETQYF; cdr3_nt: TGTGCCAGCAGCACTAGCGGGAGAGGAGAGACCCAGTACTTC
v_call: TRBV20-1; d_call: .; clone_size: many; j_call: TRBJ2-3; cdr3_aa: CSAEGAVSTDTQYF; cdr3_nt: TGCAGTGCGGAGGGGGCGGTGAGCACAGATACGCAGTATTTT
v_call: TRBV20-1; d_call: .; clone_size: few; j_call: TRBJ1-1; cdr3_aa: CSAVSNLNTEAFF; cdr3_nt: TGCAGTGCTGTAAGCAACCTGAACACTGAAGCTTTCTTT
v_call: TRBV5-1; d_call: TRBD1; clone_size: .; j_call: TRBJ1-1; cdr3_aa: CASSFDRDYTEAFF; cdr3_nt: TGCGCCAGCAGCTTCGACAGGGATTACACTGAAGCTTTCTTT
v_call: TRBV5-1; d_call: .; clone_size: many; j_call: TRBJ1-5; cdr3_aa: CASSTPGDKNQYNQPQHF; cdr3_nt: TGCGCCAGCAGTACTCCGGGGGACAAAAACCAATACAATCAGCCCCAGCATTTT
v_call: TRBV7-8; d_call: .; clone_size: many; j_call: TRBJ2-5; cdr3_aa: CASSLIPDKGFPIVETQYF; cdr3_nt: TGTGCCAGCAGCTTAATCCCGGACAAGGGCTTTCCCATCGTGGAGACCCAGTACTTC
v_call: TRBV5-1; d_call: .; clone_size: many; j_call: TRBJ2-7; cdr3_aa: CASSLVSTGRSEQYF; cdr3_nt: TGCGCCAGCAGCTTGGTCTCGACAGGGAGGTCCGAGCAGTACTTC
v_call: TRBV4-1; d_call: .; clone_size: many; j_call: TRBJ1-5; cdr3_aa: CASSLPGGNQPQHF; cdr3_nt: TGCGCCAGCAGCCTGCCCGGTGGCAATCAGCCCCAGCATTTT
v_call: TRBV7-2; d_call: TRBD2; clone_size: .; j_call: TRBJ2-1; cdr3_aa: CASRYSTGLALLSSYNEQFF; cdr3_nt: TGTGCCAGCCGCTACTCTACGGGACTAGCGCTCCTTAGCTCCTACAATGAGCAGTTCTTC
v_call: TRBV30; d_call: .; clone_size: .; j_call: TRBJ1-5; cdr3_aa: CAWSAILNQPQHF; cdr3_nt: TGTGCCTGGAGCGCCATATTAAACCAGCCCCAGCATTTT
v_call: TRBV20-1; d_call: .; clone_size: .; j_call: TRBJ1-1; cdr3_aa: CSARTSSGMNTEAFF; cdr3_nt: TGCAGTGCTAGGACTTCGTCAGGAATGAACACTGAAGCTTTCTTT
v_call: TRBV29-1; d_call: TRBD2; clone_size: many; j_call: TRBJ2-1; cdr3_aa: CSVGLAGAVYNEQFF; cdr3_nt: TGCAGCGTTGGTCTAGCGGGAGCGGTCTACAATGAGCAGTTCTTC
v_call: TRBV30; d_call: TRBD1; clone_size: once; j_call: TRBJ2-2; cdr3_aa: CAWTGTVNTGELLF; cdr3_nt: TGTGCCTGGACAGGGACAGTGAACACCGGGGAGCTGTTATTT
v_call: TRBV15; d_call: .; clone_size: few; j_call: TRBJ2-1; cdr3_aa: CATSRDEDEQFF; cdr3_nt: TGTGCCACCAGCAGAGATGAGGATGAGCAGTTCTTC
v_call: TRBV14; d_call: .; clone_size: .; j_call: TRBJ2-7; cdr3_aa: CASSQVGASYEQYF; cdr3_nt: TGTGCCAGCAGCCAGGTGGGGGCCTCCTACGAGCAGTACTTC
v_call: TRBV5-6; d_call: .; clone_size: .; j_call: TRBJ1-1; cdr3_aa: CASRLGRDPLNTEAFF; cdr3_nt: TGTGCCAGCAGACTAGGTAGGGATCCCCTGAACACTGAAGCTTTCTTT
v_call: TRBV2; d_call: .; clone_size: many; j_call: TRBJ1-5; cdr3_aa: CASSEEWTGSNQPQHF; cdr3_nt: TGTGCCAGCAGTGAAGAATGGACTGGTAGCAATCAGCCCCAGCATTTT
v_call: TRBV19; d_call: .; clone_size: .; j_call: TRBJ1-5; cdr3_aa: CASSIKGYSNQHQHF; cdr3_nt: TGTGCCAGTAGTATTAAGGGCTATAGCAATCAGCACCAGCATTTT
v_call: TRBV12-3/TRBV12-4; d_call: TRBD1; clone_size: .; j_call: TRBJ2-2; cdr3_aa: CASRTRGPDTGELFF; cdr3_nt: TGTGCCAGCAGAACAAGGGGGCCTGACACCGGGGAGCTGTTTTTT
v_call: TRBV10-3; d_call: TRBD1; clone_size: .; j_call: TRBJ1-1; cdr3_aa: CAIMGTGSTEAFF; cdr3_nt: TGTGCCATCATGGGGACAGGGAGCACTGAAGCTTTCTTT
v_call: TRBV7-9; d_call: TRBD2; clone_size: few; j_call: TRBJ2-1; cdr3_aa: CASSLGSSGSMGNEQFF; cdr3_nt: TGTGCCAGCAGCTTAGGGTCGAGCGGGAGCATGGGCAATGAGCAGTTCTTC
v_call: TRBV19; d_call: .; clone_size: .; j_call: TRBJ2-7; cdr3_aa: CASRSRGVKSYEQYF; cdr3_nt: TGTGCCAGTAGATCCAGGGGGGTCAAATCCTACGAGCAGTACTTC